These T cell receptor beta chains were read from a single sample in a study of control samples from healthy donors and cancer patients. Here immunoSEQ multiplex PCR was the method, and the copy in TCRdb shows in-frame clones only, minus some. The sample includes about 83,000 clones, 90% to 95% of them seen just once. Specimen: blood. Receptors were obtained from a man over 45 in good health. CDR3s include the opening cysteine and the closing phenylalanine or tryptophan. D genes are given only for firm matches. Only some rows state a clone size, as once, few, many or a class for expanded clones.

TRBJ2-2,TRBV19,NA,NA,TGTGCCAGTACCTATCCCTGGGGGGATGGGGCCGGGGAGCTGTTTTTT,CASTYPWGDGAGELFF
TRBJ2-3,TRBV19,NA,NA,TGTGCCAGTAGTATCCGGGACACCTTCCCAGATACGCAGTATTTT,CASSIRDTFPDTQYF
TRBJ1-3,TRBV6-2/TRBV6-3,NA,NA,TGTGCCAGCAGTTCCCCGGTATCGCCAGGTGGAAACACCATATATTTT,CASSSPVSPGGNTIYF
TRBJ1-3,TRBV2,NA,NA,TGTGCCAGCACCGAAGGAGTGTCTGGAAACACCATATATTTT,CASTEGVSGNTIYF
TRBJ2-3,TRBV29-1,NA,NA,TGCAGCGGGGACGTGGGGACTACAGATACGCAGTATTTT,CSGDVGTTDTQYF
TRBJ2-1,TRBV11-2,NA,few,TGTGCCAGCAGCCAAAACCTTGGACGCGGGAATGAGCAGTTCTTC,CASSQNLGRGNEQFF
TRBJ1-2,TRBV7-2,TRBD1,NA,TGTGCCAGCAGCTTAGGACTGACAGGGAACTATGGCTACACCTTC,CASSLGLTGNYGYTF
TRBJ1-4,TRBV30,NA,NA,TGTGCCTGGAGTTTGTGGGGGGCGAATGAAAAACTGTTTTTT,CAWSLWGANEKLFF
TRBJ1-1,TRBV2,NA,NA,TGTGCCAGCTTGGTCGGACAGACTGAAGCTTTCTTT,CASLVGQTEAFF
TRBJ1-2,TRBV6-5,NA,NA,TGTGCCAGCAGTTCGCTCCAGGGTGCCGGCTACACCTTC,CASSSLQGAGYTF
TRBJ1-1,TRBV25-1,TRBD1,NA,TGTGCCTGCCGGGACAGCGGTATGAACACTGAAGCTTTCTTT,CACRDSGMNTEAFF
TRBJ2-2,TRBV20-1,NA,NA,TGCAGTGCTAGTCCGATGGCATCCGGGGAGCTGTTTTTT,CSASPMASGELFF
TRBJ2-5,TRBV7-2,NA,NA,TGTGCCAGCAGCTTATGGGGGCGGGGGGAGACCCAGTACTTC,CASSLWGRGETQYF
TRBJ1-1,TRBV30,NA,once,TGTGCCTCCGGACATTTGAACACTGAAGCTTTCTTT,CASGHLNTEAFF
TRBJ2-2,TRBV5-6,NA,NA,TGTGCCAGCAGTTTGAACTTCGGGATGCAGAACACCGGGGAGCTGTTTTTT,CASSLNFGMQNTGELFF
TRBJ2-1,TRBV2,NA,few,TGTGCCAGCAGCACCGAGGCAGGAGTAGGCCCGGCATCTGAGCAGTTCTTC,CASSTEAGVGPASEQFF
TRBJ1-5,TRBV24-1,TRBD1,NA,TGTGCCACCAGTGATCCCGGGACAGGGAAGTTTGGCAATCAGCCCCAGCATTTT,CATSDPGTGKFGNQPQHF
TRBJ1-1,TRBV14,NA,NA,TGTGCCAGCAGATTGACAGGTCCGCGGAGCACTGAAGCTTTCTTT,CASRLTGPRSTEAFF
TRBJ1-1,TRBV29-1,NA,NA,TGCAGCGTTGAGGGCAGACCTAATCCGAACACTGAAGCTTTCTTT,CSVEGRPNPNTEAFF
TRBJ2-1,TRBV6-4,TRBD1,NA,TGTGCCAGCAGTCACGACAGGGGGGATGAGCAGTTCTTC,CASSHDRGDEQFF
TRBJ2-3,TRBV18,NA,NA,TGTGCCAGCTCACCCGAGAAAGATACGCAGTATTTT,CASSPEKDTQYF
TRBJ2-1,TRBV18,NA,NA,TGTGCCAGCTCGGGTCACAATGAGCAGTTCTTC,CASSGHNEQFF
TRBJ2-2,TRBV19,NA,once,TGTGCCAGTAGTATAGGAGGCGGGACCGGGGAGCTGTTTTTT,CASSIGGGTGELFF
TRBJ1-1,TRBV29-1,NA,NA,TGCAGCGTTGATTGGTTAAGTGAAGCTTTCTTT,CSVDWLSEAFF
TRBJ1-1,TRBV12-3/TRBV12-4,NA,NA,TGTGCCAGCAGGCTCAGGGTGAACACTGAAGCTTTCTTT,CASRLRVNTEAFF
TRBJ2-3,TRBV25-1,TRBD2,NA,TGTGCCAGCAGTGATGCGCGGGGGAGCACAGATACGCAGTATTTT,CASSDARGSTDTQYF
TRBJ1-2,TRBV6-5,NA,NA,TGTGCCAGCAGTTACAGTTCAGGGCTTAACTATGGCTACACCTTC,CASSYSSGLNYGYTF
TRBJ1-4,TRBV28,TRBD1,NA,TGTGCCAGCAGTCAACGGGGACAGGCGCCTAATGAAAAACTGTTTTTT,CASSQRGQAPNEKLFF
TRBJ2-5,TRBV6-2/TRBV6-3,TRBD1,NA,TGTGCCAGCAGTTACGGGCACAGGGGGCAACAAGAGACCCAGTACTTC,CASSYGHRGQQETQYF
TRBJ1-1,TRBV5-1,TRBD1,NA,TGCGCCAGCAGCCCTCAGGGGGTAAACACTGAAGCTTTCTTT,CASSPQGVNTEAFF
TRBJ1-2,TRBV14,TRBD1,NA,TGTGCCAGCAGCCGCAAGGTTGGACAGGGGGCTAACGGCTACACCTTC,CASSRKVGQGANGYTF
TRBJ2-3,TRBV5-1,TRBD1,NA,TGCGCCAGCAGCCGGGGACAGGATAACACAGATACGCAGTATTTT,CASSRGQDNTDTQYF
TRBJ1-5,TRBV12-5,NA,NA,TGTGCTAGTGGGGCGATGAACAAAGAACGACAGCCCCAGCATTTT,CASGAMNKERQPQHF